The sequence of this T cell receptor beta chain was determined in a study of blood T cell repertoires in COVID-19. Sequenced by immunoSEQ multiplex PCR; TCRdb stores in-frame clones only, minus some. The repertoire consists of some 300,000 clones, with around four fifths occurring once and the leading ten covering 4.1%. V was clipped by 0 bases and J by 9 bases, with 5 bases between them. This CDR3 has 12 residues. Germline lookup yields CDR1 KGHSH and CDR2 LQKENI. This chain joins TRBV18 and TRBJ2-2, with D unclear. This TCR came from a woman aged 45-65 years with active or convalescent COVID-19. The sequencing input was peripheral blood. The CDR3 is CASSPPLRELFF. The CDR3 region has the DNA TGTGCCAGCTCACCACCCCTTCGGGAGCTGTTTTTT.